This T cell receptor beta chain was documented in a study of beta chain features in type 1 diabetes. CD45RO/CCR7/CD25/CD127/CD95/CD27 staining was used to isolate CD4+ naive, central memory, regulatory and stem cell-like memory cells by sorting. Trimming took 0 bases from V and 6 from J; bases not matched to a gene: 9. CDR1 and CDR2 (germline): SGDLS, YYNGEE. The CDR3 length is 18 residues. Findings and caveats of the study: Type 1 diabetes patients had TCRB CDR3s that were shorter (moderately but significantly so) in all four CD4+ subsets. Fewer insertions but more deletions were seen at VDJ junctions in type 1 diabetes patients. cDNA-based reads could over-represent cells with high TCR expression.

The whole isolated RNA underwent reverse transcription, so sequencing captured expressed TCRB transcripts. The repertoire was sequenced with immunoSEQ multiplex PCR; TCRdb's copy has only in-frame clones and lacks some. Counted here are fewer than 350,000 clones, approximately 16% occurring once; the ten biggest clones make up 0.015% to 0.017%. As regards this clone: Its antigen is unknown. Different DNA sequences within this sample yield the same CDR3.

The chain has TRBV9 and TRBJ2-1; 13 nucleotides line up with TRBD2. This TCR came from a man younger than 30 with type 1 diabetes. Input material: naive CD4+ T cells from blood. In nucleotides, the CDR3 is TGTGCCAGCAGCGTAGATGCGACTAGCGGGAGGAAAAGCAATGAGCAGTTCTTC. It translates to CASSVDATSGRKSNEQFF.